The 8 T cell receptor beta chains given below trace back to one sample, sequenced in a study of T cells in Graves' hyperthyroidism and ophthalmopathy. RNA transcripts gave rise to amplified TCR beta CDR3 regions. The HTBI primer set was used in a first-round RT-PCR of the TCR CDR3. TCRdb used MiXCR to reprocess the multiplex PCR reads, holding one entry per CDR3 protein. The sample holds about 760,000 distinct CDR3 sequences; about 35% are singletons and the top ten take 31%. The sample comprised blood. These TCRs come from a woman in her thirties or forties with Graves' hyperthyroidism.

This clonotype was counted ten times or more. V is TRBV25-1 and J is TRBJ1-3; D is ambiguous. Trimming removed 3 bases at V and 0 bases at J, with 9 bases between. The germline CDR1 and CDR2 sequences are MGHDK and SYGVNS. The CDR3 sequence is 15 residues long. The CDR3 coding sequence is TGTGCCAGCAGTGAGGCGGCAGGCTCTGGAAACACCATATATTTT. As protein: CASSEAAGSGNTIYF.

This chain links TRBV7-8 with TRBJ1-1, with 9 bases fitting TRBD1. Germline V lookup: CDR1 SGHVS, CDR2 FQNEAQ. CDR3 length: 14 amino acids. V gave up 5 bases and J gave up 11 bases; unmatched junction bases: 12. The CDR3 nucleotides read TGTGCCAGCAGCCCGGGACAGGGATTGAGGGAGGCTTTCTTT. Encoded protein: CASSPGQGLREAFF.

This clonotype was picked up a small number of times. The chain joins TRBV7-3 to TRBJ1-1; 7 bases are a match to TRBD1. V was clipped by 5 bases and J by 5 bases; unmatched bases: 11. From germline, CDR1 is SGHTA and CDR2 FQGTGA. The CDR3 totals 15 residues. The CDR3 is CASSPSDRVGTEAFF. CDR3 DNA: TGTGCCAGCAGCCCCTCTGACAGGGTTGGGACTGAAGCTTTCTTT.

Concerning this clonotype itself: It may be a read error: a sequence one base away is much more abundant. The CDR3 coding sequence is TGCAGCGTTGAAGCCTTGGGGGCTACTGGAAACACCATATATTTT. This codes for CSVEALGATGNTIYF. This sequence joins TRBV29-1 and TRBJ1-3; the D gene is possibly TRBD1 (6 bases). V lost 1 base, J lost 2 bases, and 12 bases lay in between. CDR1 is SQVTM, CDR2 ANQGSEA, per germline. The length of the CDR3 is 15 residues.

V is TRBV25-1 and J is TRBJ1-3; D is undetermined. Germline V gene lookup returns CDR1 MGHDK and CDR2 SYGVNS. This CDR3 has 14 residues. With 6 bases removed from V and 0 bases from J, the gap between germline ends came to 9 bases. CDR3 protein: CASSRTDSGNTIYF. The DNA of the CDR3 is TGTGCCAGCAGCCGGACGGACTCTGGAAACACCATATATTTT.

CDR3 in DNA: TGTGCCAGCAGTTTTGGAGGAAGGGGCGAGCAGTACTTC. This gives the protein CASSFGGRGEQYF. The chain carries TRBV2 and TRBJ2-7; tentatively, D is TRBD1 or TRBD2 (5 bases each). The CDR3 has 13 amino acids. V lost 5 bases, J lost 6 bases, and 14 bases lay in between. Germline lookup yields CDR1 SNHLY and CDR2 FYNNEI.

This chain connects TRBV27 to TRBJ1-5; D is unclear. With 1 base removed from V and 3 bases from J, the gap between germline ends came to 10 bases. The CDR3 length is 15 residues. Germline CDR1 is MNHEY and CDR2 is SMNVEV (reference sequence). CDR3 loop: CASSLFSANNQPQHF. The CDR3 coding sequence is TGTGCCAGCAGTTTATTTTCAGCGAACAATCAGCCCCAGCATTTT.

The rearrangement uses TRBV7-2 and TRBJ2-7; D call uncertain. The V and J ends lost 5 bases and 1 base respectively, with 12 bases between them. Germline-derived CDR1 and CDR2 are SGHTA and FQGNSA. The CDR3 covers 14 residues. For the CDR3, the DNA is TGTGCCAGCAGCCAATTACAAGGGTCCTACGAGCAGTACTTC. Its protein is CASSQLQGSYEQYF.